Listed below are T cell receptor beta chains from one sample, sequenced in a study of blood T cells in healthy people across ages. TCRdb reanalysed the 5' RACE reads using MiXCR and keeps one entry per CDR3 protein. This sample has 650,000 to 1,000,000 distinct CDR3 sequences, with about 36% found just once. Sequencing was carried out using blood. Every receptor here comes from a man younger than 35 in good health. CDR3s include the opening cysteine and the closing phenylalanine or tryptophan. D genes are given only for firm matches. The listing skips clone size in some rows; elsewhere it reads once, few, many or a size class.

clone size	V gene	J gene	D gene	CDR3 DNA	CDR3 protein
few	TRBV12-3/TRBV12-4	TRBJ2-5	TRBD1	TGTGCCAGCCGGATAAGGACAGGGGGCATGAATGAGCAGTACTTC	CASRIRTGGMNEQYF
-	TRBV7-9	TRBJ1-2	-	TGTGCCAGCACCTTACGGAGGGACGGCTACACCTTC	CASTLRRDGYTF
-	TRBV6-6	TRBJ2-7	TRBD1	TGTGCCAGCAGTCAATACAGGGGTAAATTGGCCAATGAGCAGTACTTC	CASSQYRGKLANEQYF
few	TRBV9	TRBJ2-3	-	TGTGCCAGCAGCTCCAACTGGAGGGGGGCAGATACGCAGTATTTT	CASSSNWRGADTQYF
many	TRBV7-2	TRBJ2-3	-	TGTGCCAGCAGCCCAGGGGGTAGCGGGCGATATACGCAGTATTTT	CASSPGGSGRYTQYF
-	TRBV18	TRBJ1-2	TRBD1	TGTGCCAGCTCATCTACGTCTCTCGGGACAGAGGGCTATGGCTACACCTTC	CASSSTSLGTEGYGYTF
many	TRBV14	TRBJ2-7	-	TGTGCCAGCAGCCAGTACGGGACACTCTACGAGCAGTACTTC	CASSQYGTLYEQYF
-	TRBV12-3/TRBV12-4	TRBJ1-5	TRBD1	TGTGCCAGCAGCTTGGGACAGGGAGTACTTCCCCAGCATTTT	CASSLGQGVLPQHF
once	TRBV9	TRBJ2-5	-	TGTGCCAGCAGCGTAGCGACAGGTGCAGAGACCCAGTACTTC	CASSVATGAETQYF
-	TRBV6-6	TRBJ2-1	-	TGTGCCAGCAGTTACACAAGACAGTACAATGAGCAGTTCTTC	CASSYTRQYNEQFF
-	TRBV20-1	TRBJ1-2	-	TGCAGTGCTAGAACGGAAAACTATGGCTACACCTTC	CSARTENYGYTF
few	TRBV15	TRBJ2-1	-	TGTGCCACCAGCAGAGATGTTGGGGGGAACAATGAGCAGTTCTTC	CATSRDVGGNNEQFF
-	TRBV13	TRBJ2-1	-	TGTGCCAGCAGCGGGGTTGTGCCTGATGAGCAGTTCTTC	CASSGVVPDEQFF
-	TRBV7-2	TRBJ2-3	-	TGTGCCAGCAGCGAGATTCCAGATACGCAGTATTTT	CASSEIPDTQYF
-	TRBV7-2	TRBJ2-7	TRBD2	TGTGCCAGCAGCTTAACTAGCGGGGCCTACAATGAGCAGTACTTC	CASSLTSGAYNEQYF
-	TRBV2	TRBJ2-1	TRBD1	TGTGCCAGCAGCCAGAGGACAGGGGGAGGGGATGAGCAGTTCTTC	CASSQRTGGGDEQFF
-	TRBV7-3	TRBJ1-1	-	TGTGCCAGCAACCAACTGCGGCAGGACACTGAAGCTTTCTTT	CASNQLRQDTEAFF
-	TRBV6-2/TRBV6-3	TRBJ2-7	-	TGTGCCAGCACTTCAGTTTACTACGAGCAGTACTTC	CASTSVYYEQYF
few	TRBV11-1	TRBJ2-3	-	TGTGCCAGCAGCTTAACAGGGATGGATACGCAGTATTTT	CASSLTGMDTQYF
-	TRBV12-3/TRBV12-4	TRBJ2-7	TRBD1	TGTGCCAGCAGTTTGACCGGGACAGGGATCAACGAGCAGTACTTC	CASSLTGTGINEQYF
few	TRBV18	TRBJ2-5	TRBD1	TGTGCCAGCTCACACGGGACAGGGGGAGAGACCCAGTACTTC	CASSHGTGGETQYF
once	TRBV3-1	TRBJ1-2	-	TGTGCCAGCAGCCATGAGCAGTCGTATGGCTACACCTTC	CASSHEQSYGYTF
few	TRBV30	TRBJ1-2	-	TGTGCCTGGAGTGGGAACTATTATGGCTACACCTTC	CAWSGNYYGYTF
-	TRBV9	TRBJ2-3	-	TGTGCCAGCAGCGACCAAAACACGGATACGCAGTATTTT	CASSDQNTDTQYF
many	TRBV6-5	TRBJ1-1	-	TGTGCCAGCAGTCCTCGGGGGGACACTGAAGCTTTCTTT	CASSPRGDTEAFF
-	TRBV5-6	TRBJ1-5	-	TGTGCCAGCAGCTTCTGGGTGGCGACCTGGCAGCCCCAGCATTTT	CASSFWVATWQPQHF
many	TRBV29-1	TRBJ1-1	-	TGCAGCGTTGACAGGAACACTGAAGCTTTCTTT	CSVDRNTEAFF
many	TRBV20-1	TRBJ1-2	-	TGCAGTGCTAGATCGGGATCCAACTATGGCTACACCTTC	CSARSGSNYGYTF
few	TRBV6-2/TRBV6-3	TRBJ1-5	-	TGTGCCAGCAGCAACCCTGGGCGGTATCAGCCCCAGCATTTT	CASSNPGRYQPQHF
few	TRBV9	TRBJ1-1	-	TGTGCCAGCAGCCCGTTGGCACTAATGGCCACTGAAGCTTTCTTT	CASSPLALMATEAFF
few	TRBV7-2	TRBJ2-1	-	TGTGCCAGCAGCTTAGCGGCTGCGTCCTACAATGAGCAGTTCTTC	CASSLAAASYNEQFF
few	TRBV12-3/TRBV12-4	TRBJ1-5	TRBD1	TGTGCCAGCAGTAGATCAGGGGGCGCGGGGAGCAATCAGCCCCAGCATTTT	CASSRSGGAGSNQPQHF
few	TRBV5-1	TRBJ1-1	TRBD1	TGCGCCAGCAGCGCGACAGGGAAGAATGCTGAAGCTTTCTTT	CASSATGKNAEAFF
few	TRBV7-9	TRBJ2-7	TRBD2	TGTGCCAGCAGCCTCACTTACGGGGGGACCTCCTACGAGCAGTACTTC	CASSLTYGGTSYEQYF
many	TRBV15	TRBJ1-2	-	TGTGCCACCAGCAGAGATAACTATGGCTACACCTTC	CATSRDNYGYTF
-	TRBV20-1	TRBJ2-1	TRBD1	TGCAGCTCCGGGACAGCAGGGAATGAGCAGTTCTTC	CSSGTAGNEQFF
-	TRBV3-1	TRBJ2-3	TRBD1	TGTGCCAGCAGCCCTATAGGGACAGATGATACGCAGTATTTT	CASSPIGTDDTQYF
few	TRBV2	TRBJ1-2	-	TGTGCCAGCATCCCAGGGATAACTAACTATGGCTACACCTTC	CASIPGITNYGYTF
-	TRBV7-9	TRBJ2-3	TRBD1	TGTGCCAGCAGCTCGACAGGGGTAGATACGCAGTATTTT	CASSSTGVDTQYF
-	TRBV2	TRBJ1-5	-	TGTGCCAGTGGGTCGGCTAATCAGCCCCAGCATTTT	CASGSANQPQHF
-	TRBV3-1	TRBJ1-1	-	TGTGCCAGCAGCCCCAACACGGGGACGGCAAACACTGAAGCTTTCTTT	CASSPNTGTANTEAFF
many	TRBV29-1	TRBJ1-2	TRBD1	TGCACTATATCGACAGGGGGCCAAGGCTACACCTTC	CTISTGGQGYTF
once	TRBV7-9	TRBJ1-4	-	TGTGCCAGCAGCTTCCGGGACATAGGAAATGAAAAACTGTTTTTT	CASSFRDIGNEKLFF
many	TRBV6-5	TRBJ2-7	-	TGTGCCAGCAGTTACTCGACGACGGGGCTGTACGAGCAGTACTTC	CASSYSTTGLYEQYF
few	TRBV20-1	TRBJ2-3	-	TGCAGCCAAAGAAAGGATAGCGGCACAGATACGCAGTATTTT	CSQRKDSGTDTQYF